This paragraph covers one T cell receptor beta chain sequence. Amplification used 60 Vbeta primers and 13 Jbeta primers. Repertoires were generated with immunoSEQ multiplex PCR, while TCRdb's copy carries only in-frame clones and drops some. Here the sample spans tens of thousands of clones, 44% being singletons. The data were obtained in a study of cytomegalovirus exposure and HLA in healthy donors. The trim removed 5 bases at V and 7 bases at J, leaving 8 bases unmatched. CDR1 is SEHNR and CDR2 is FQNEAQ in the germline V gene (reference sequence). The CDR3 loop spans 13 amino acids. The clonotype originates from a woman between 45 and 60 years old in good health and CMV-seronegative. The rearrangement joins TRBV7-9 to TRBJ2-7; 7 bases align to TRBD2. The specimen sequenced was PBMCs. CDR3 nucleotide sequence: TGTGCCAGCAGCGCAAGCCGGGGGGTGGAGCAGTACTTC. This gives the protein CASSASRGVEQYF. The full variable domain, rest sourced from reference TRBV7-9 and TRBJ2-7, is DTGVSQNPRHKITKRGQNVTFRCDPISEHNRLYWYRQTLGQGPEFLTYFQNEAQLEKSRLLSDRFSAERPKGSFSTLEIQRTEQGDSAMYLCASSASRGVEQYFGPGTRLTVT.